The 15 T cell receptor beta chains reported below all come from one sample, sequenced in a study of CD8 T cells in ankylosing spondylitis. TCRdb fed the 5' RACE reads into MiXCR, producing one record per CDR3 protein. The data show 150,000 to 200,000 distinct CDR3 sequences, around 10% seen once. The sequenced sample consisted of blood, either unsorted or a sorted T cell fraction (not recorded which). The receptors were gathered from a male donor with ankylosing spondylitis or in good health (not recorded which).

This clonotype came up many times. The rearrangement uses TRBV7-6 and TRBJ2-3; D not resolved. The germline CDR1 and CDR2 sequences are SGHVS and FNYEAQ. Trimming left V 5 bases short and J 0 bases short, with 9 bases between. This CDR3 is 14 amino acids long. This CDR3 reads CASSTADSTDTQYF. The DNA for the CDR3 is TGTGCCAGCAGCACCGCCGATAGCACAGATACGCAGTATTTT.

This clonotype occurred many times. This chain connects TRBV6-1 to TRBJ2-2; D perhaps matches TRBD2 (5 bases). V dropped 7 bases and J dropped 0 bases, with 9 bases sitting between them. Looked up from germline, CDR1 is MNHNS and CDR2 is SASEGT. This CDR3 contains 14 residues. CDR3 nucleotides: TGTGCCAGCATAGGGAGTCCGAACACCGGGGAGCTGTTTTTT. This gives the protein CASIGSPNTGELFF.

The rearrangement uses TRBV7-2 and TRBJ1-3; weak D call: TRBD1 (6 bases). Germline V CDR1 and CDR2: SGHTA, FQGNSA. Trimming pared 7 bases from V and 7 bases from J, leaving 17 bases between. The CDR3 runs 14 residues. This CDR3 reads CASTSGGAGNTIYF. The DNA for the CDR3 is TGTGCCAGCACCTCGGGGGGCGCGGGCAACACCATATATTTT. The full variable domain, completed using reference TRBV7-2 and TRBJ1-3, is GAGVSQSPSNKVTEKGKDVELRCDPISGHTALYWYRQSLGQGLEFLIYFQGNSAPDKSGLPSDRFSAERTGGSVSTLTIQRTQQEDSAVYLCASTSGGAGNTIYFGEGSWLTVV.

This clonotype was seen a few times. The chain has TRBV5-6 and TRBJ2-1; D might be TRBD1 (5 bases). V was clipped by 2 bases and J by 5 bases, with 14 bases between them. This CDR3 comprises 15 residues. CDR1 is SGHDT, CDR2 YYEEEE, per germline. In nucleotides, the CDR3 is TGTGCCAGCAGCTTACTCGACCCAGGGAACAATGAGCAGTTCTTC. Translation: CASSLLDPGNNEQFF.

This clonotype has a handful of counts. CDR3 bases: TGTGCCACAACCGACAGGGGCGATGAGCAGTTCTTC. The encoded protein is CATTDRGDEQFF. The J gene is TRBJ2-1, the V gene TRBV15; 8 nucleotides agree with TRBD1. Germline assignment: CDR1 LNHNV and CDR2 YYDKDF (reference sequence). Unmatched junction bases numbered 6, after V lost 9 bases and J lost 8 bases. The CDR3 is 12 residues long.

The J gene is TRBJ2-7, the V gene TRBV6-2 or TRBV6-3, with D perhaps being TRBD1 or TRBD2 (7 bases each). Per the germline V gene, CDR1 is MNHEY and CDR2 is SVGEGT. The V end was cut by 7 bases, the J end by 0 bases, with 10 bases between. This CDR3 is built from 13 residues. The CDR3 loop is CASTGGASYEQYF. CDR3 DNA: TGTGCCAGCACAGGGGGGGCCTCCTACGAGCAGTACTTC.

This clonotype was recorded many times. V usage is TRBV6-5 and J usage is TRBJ2-7; 8 bases are a match to TRBD2. The germline V gene has CDR1 MNHEY and CDR2 SVGAGI. J was trimmed by 0 bases and V by 2 bases; bases with no gene match: 6. CDR3 length: 16 residues. CDR3 nucleotide sequence: TGTGCCAGCAGTTACAAGCCGGGGGGGAGCTCCTACGAGCAGTACTTC. It translates to CASSYKPGGSSYEQYF.

The gene calls are TRBV3-1 and TRBJ1-1, with D uncertain. Looked up from germline, CDR1 is LGHDT and CDR2 is YNNKEL (reference sequence). Deletions cut 1 base from V and 5 bases from J, with 14 bases between. This CDR3 spans 15 amino acids. The DNA of the CDR3 is TGTGCCAGCAGCCAAGTGGTGCTGGAGGTGACTGAAGCTTTCTTT. The encoded protein is CASSQVVLEVTEAFF.

This clonotype was counted ten times or more. The chain uses TRBV9 and TRBJ2-1; 10 bases align to TRBD2. The CDR3 length is 16 residues. J was trimmed by 6 bases and V by 4 bases; bases with no gene match: 10. Germline CDR1 SGDLS, CDR2 YYNGEE. CDR3 amino acids: CASSPETSGTFNEQFF. For the CDR3, the DNA is TGTGCCAGCAGCCCTGAAACTAGCGGGACTTTCAATGAGCAGTTCTTC.

This clonotype was seen at least ten times. The J gene is TRBJ2-5, the V gene TRBV20-1, with TRBD2 as a possible D gene (5 bases). CDR1 DFQATT and CDR2 SNEGSKA come from the germline V gene (reference sequence). The CDR3 extends over 13 amino acids. The ends were cut back, 5 bases at V and 7 bases at J, with 17 bases in the middle. The CDR3 bases are TGCAGTGCTCCGTCCCCGACAAGCGGGACCCAGTACTTC. The encoded protein is CSAPSPTSGTQYF.

This clonotype has more than one count but fewer than ten. This chain uses TRBV2 with TRBJ2-5; D remains unclear. The CDR3 runs to 13 residues. Germline V lookup: CDR1 SNHLY, CDR2 FYNNEI. V was shortened by 3 bases and J by 1 base, with 6 bases between the two germline ends. In nucleotides, the CDR3 is TGTGCCAGCAGTGATAACCGCCAAGAGACCCAGTACTTC. Protein sequence: CASSDNRQETQYF.

This clonotype was seen repeatedly, ten times or more. The rearrangement joins TRBV4-1 to TRBJ2-7; 9 positions match TRBD1. With 1 base clipped from V and 3 bases from J, the junction kept 4 bases outside the gene matches. CDR1 is MGHRA, CDR2 YSYEKL, per germline. This CDR3 is 15 amino acids long. The CDR3 here is CASSQGGTGYYEQYF. In nucleotides, the CDR3 is TGCGCCAGCAGCCAAGGTGGGACAGGGTACTACGAGCAGTACTTC.

This clonotype was recorded at least ten times. The chain recombines TRBV15 with TRBJ2-5; unclear D gene. There are 14 residues in the CDR3. Germline V gene sequence: CDR1 LNHNV, CDR2 YYDKDF (reference sequence). Trimming shortened V by 0 bases and J by 4 bases, and 9 bases separated the two germline ends. Here the CDR3 DNA reads TGTGCCACCAGCAGAGATCCGGCTGCAGAGACCCAGTACTTC. Amino acids: CATSRDPAAETQYF.

This chain uses TRBV10-3 with TRBJ1-1, with 8 bases that match TRBD1. The CDR3 is 15 residues long. Per germline, CDR1 ENHRY and CDR2 SYGVKD. J was trimmed by 4 bases and V by 2 bases; bases with no gene match: 6. CDR3 sequence: CAISELIGQGTEAFF. CDR3 DNA: TGTGCCATCAGTGAGCTTATCGGACAGGGCACTGAAGCTTTCTTT.

This clonotype has at least ten counts. The chain joins TRBV27 to TRBJ2-7; D is unclear. Germline V gene data show CDR1 as MNHEY and CDR2 as SMNVEV (reference sequence). V lost 1 base to trimming and J lost 1 base, with 8 bases between them. This CDR3 has 14 residues. The CDR3 region is CASSLLESSYEQYF. CDR3 coding DNA: TGTGCCAGCAGTTTATTAGAGAGTTCCTACGAGCAGTACTTC.